This T cell receptor beta chain was recovered during a study of T cell clones after liver transplantation (dated by TCRdb to the late 2010s). Notes on the research overall: The samples were obtained from ITN030ST, a randomized trial that attempted immunosuppression withdrawal within 2 years after liver transplantation. After a pre-transplant mixed lymphocyte reaction, TCRbeta sequencing was used to pinpoint donor-reactive T cell clones, which were subsequently tracked in post-transplant blood. Third party-reactive TCRbeta sequences were also identified from pre-transplant MLRs to serve as an antigen-independent comparator for donor-reactive sequences. Of the eight recipients, a few were HCV-positive, while the remaining recipients had been transplanted for non-autoimmune, non-viral indications. The subjects received no induction therapy and were kept on standard immunosuppression until randomization at 12-24 months post-transplant. Tolerance was defined as complete immunosuppression withdrawal for at least one year with no rise in liver enzymes beyond twice the upper limit of normal. Blood samples were collected pre-transplant, pre-randomization before withdrawal, and post-randomization after either full withdrawal or failed withdrawal. The study cohort included 8 liver transplant recipients, of whom 3 were classified as tolerant and 5 as non-tolerant.

High-throughput TCRbeta CDR3 sequencing of frozen genomic DNA was performed by immunoSEQ, including PCR amplification, mapping, bias correction and internal controls. The paper's data handling went like this. Productive rearrangements were retained, and unique TCRbeta sequences were defined by the CDR3 nucleotide sequence together with the V and J gene. A sequence counted as donor-reactive only if the sequence showed at least 5-fold expansion in CFSE-low cells compared with unstimulated pre-transplant cells and had a frequency of at least 0.01%. Per-subject minimum frequency thresholds, based on the lowest-template unstimulated sample, ensured at least 90% detection power. Repertoire turnover was measured by Jensen-Shannon divergence between the top 1000 TCRbeta sequences post- and pre-transplant. Changes in detection of donor-reactive sequences were tested with two-sided Fisher's exact tests. TCRdb took over this immuneACCESS table, retaining in-frame rearrangements with V and J assigned. Such tables are incomplete; in checked studies, under half of the missing clones stem from an unresolved V gene, and the remainder is unexplained. The DNA gave D and trimming, while V, J and clone size come from that table. Within this sample are around 100,000 clones, with approximately 79% of them counted one time only. The top ten constitute 2.5% to 3% of the sample.

As for this clone: Its antigen specificity is not known. Per-base quality was not reported, and no clone a single base away is much larger than it.

Here is what the overall study found, with its caveats: In most of the 8 subjects, regardless of tolerance or HCV status, circulating donor-reactive CD4 TCRbeta sequences dropped significantly post-transplant. The conclusions were considered preliminary, being limited by small, heterogeneous patient numbers and non-standardized post-transplant time points. Low numbers of available donor cells limited the measurable donor-reactive repertoire in two subjects. A greater decline was seen for donor-reactive sequences than for third party-reactive sequences, suggesting partial antigen-specific deletion unrelated to withdrawal success. Once repertoire turnover was taken into account, donor-reactive detection showed a significant reduction for CD4 in 7 of 8 subjects and for CD8 in 8 of 8. Since no allograft tissue specimens were available, donor-reactive T cells may have migrated into the graft instead of being deleted.

Unstimulated PBMCs, after thawing, were stained for CD3, CD4 and CD8 and then FACS-sorted into CD3+CD4+ and CD3+CD8+ populations. Each of the 8 studied subjects was randomized to immunosuppression withdrawal. The Qiagen DNeasy Blood and Tissue Kit was used for isolation of genomic DNA. The origin of this receptor is a human patient who received a liver transplant. Where a transplant has occurred, the graft donor may have supplied some of the T cells. Sample: CD4+ T cells from blood, taken approximately 4 years after liver transplant.

Read as DNA, the sequence is TGCAGCGCGACCGCGACAGGGAGCACAGATACGCAGTATTTT. Translated, this is CSATATGSTDTQYF. The chain is made from TRBV29-1 and TRBJ2-3, and 7 junctional nucleotides match TRBD1. Via the germline V gene, CDR1 is SQVTM and CDR2 ANQGSEA. Its CDR3 holds 14 amino acids, cysteine through phenylalanine. The retained sequence is limited to the CDR3, 42 bases, with the frame set at the first base. Germline trimming: 7 bases from V, 0 bases from J; junction bases outside gene matches: 7.